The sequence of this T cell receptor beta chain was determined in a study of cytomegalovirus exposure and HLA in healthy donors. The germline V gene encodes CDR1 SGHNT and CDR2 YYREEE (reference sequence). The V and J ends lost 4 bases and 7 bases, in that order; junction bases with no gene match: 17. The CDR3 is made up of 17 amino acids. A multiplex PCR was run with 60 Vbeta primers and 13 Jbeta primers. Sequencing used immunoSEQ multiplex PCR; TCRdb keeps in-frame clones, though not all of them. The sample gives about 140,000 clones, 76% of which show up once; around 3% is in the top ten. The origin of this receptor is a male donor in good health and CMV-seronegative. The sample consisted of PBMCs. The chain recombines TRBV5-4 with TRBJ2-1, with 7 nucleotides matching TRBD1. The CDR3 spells CASSPTLDGVRGNEQFF. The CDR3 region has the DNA TGTGCCAGCAGCCCAACCCTGGATGGGGTCAGGGGGAATGAGCAGTTCTTC.